This note documents a single T cell receptor (beta chain) sequence. Profiled with immunoSEQ multiplex PCR; TCRdb holds only in-frame clones, not every one. This sample has 700,000 to 750,000 clones, with roughly 85% found just once. The CDR3 is 12 amino acids. Germline V gives CDR1 SNHLY, CDR2 FYNNEI. These data come from a study of shared T cell receptors in the human thymus. The sample was also reused in another study, on human thymus T cells. That source reports: Immunologically healthy infants in Finland undergoing congenital heart defect surgery were the donors. Corrective cardiac surgery supplied the resected thymus tissue. An apparent bias in V and J gene usage was seen in thymic and blood repertoires. Unrelated individuals had highly overlapping thymic repertoires, as reported in related research.

Specimen: thymocytes. This sequence was found in a girl under three years old with a congenital heart defect. This rearrangement joins TRBV2 to TRBJ2-1; a weak D match, TRBD2 (5 bases). CDR3 protein: CTDEGAFPEQFF. In nucleotides, the CDR3 is TGTACCGATGAGGGAGCCTTTCCTGAGCAGTTCTTC.